One and the same sample provided the 10 T cell receptor beta chains below, sequenced in a study of somatic mutations in cytotoxic T cells in rheumatoid arthritis. Using immunoSEQ multiplex PCR, the repertoire was profiled, and TCRdb retains in-frame clones only, with some absent. The data show roughly 20,000 clones, with approximately 80% seen just once and 7.5% to 10% held by the top ten. Sequencing was done on a sample of CD8+ T cells sorted from blood. The receptors derive from an adult with rheumatoid arthritis.

This chain links TRBV5-5 with TRBJ2-7; possible D gene TRBD1, 5 bases. With 4 bases removed from V and 2 bases from J, the gap between germline ends came to 16 bases. The germline V gene encodes CDR1 SGHKS and CDR2 YYEKEE (reference sequence). The CDR3 totals 15 residues. The DNA of the CDR3 is TGTGCCAGCAGCCCCTACCCCCAGACAGCCTACGAGCAGTACTTC. Translation: CASSPYPQTAYEQYF.

This chain links TRBV7-9 with TRBJ2-1, with D perhaps TRBD2 (6 bases). V was trimmed by 5 bases and J by 5 bases, leaving 19 bases between them. The CDR3 is 16 amino acids. CDR1 is SEHNR, CDR2 FQNEAQ, per germline (reference sequence). CDR3 nucleotide sequence: TGTGCCAGCAGCGAACCTATACCGGGACTGGACAATGAGCAGTTCTTC. It specifies CASSEPIPGLDNEQFF.

This clone was seen more than once but under ten times. The chain joins TRBV12-1 to TRBJ2-7; the table gives TRBD2 as D, unverified against the DNA. TRBV12-1 is labeled a pseudogene. This CDR3 is built from 18 residues. CDR3 sequence reads: CASSFPRQTLVSSYEQYF. CDR3 DNA sequence: TGTGCCAGCAGCTTCCCGCGTCAAACTCTGGTGAGCTCCTACGAGCAGTACTTC.

The chain joins TRBV5-1 to TRBJ2-2, with TRBD2 identical over 10 bases. The germline V gene has CDR1 SGHRS and CDR2 YFSETQ. CDR3 length: 18 residues. The J segment lost 2 bases and the V segment lost 4 bases, leaving 11 bases of the junction unmatched. CDR3 sequence reads: CASSTPGTSVFNTGELFF. In nucleotides, the CDR3 is TGCGCCAGCAGCACACCCGGGACTAGCGTTTTCAACACCGGGGAGCTGTTTTTT.

The chain recombines TRBV29-1 with TRBJ1-2, with D possibly being TRBD1 (5 bases). The CDR3 covers 17 residues. With 3 bases removed from V and 2 bases from J, the gap between germline ends came to 22 bases. CDR1 is SQVTM, CDR2 ANQGSEA, per germline. The CDR3 region is CSVEGIVGDEGNYGYTF. In DNA, the CDR3 is TGCAGCGTTGAGGGAATCGTCGGGGACGAGGGGAACTATGGCTACACCTTC.

This chain uses TRBV25-1 with TRBJ1-2; 9 nucleotides align to TRBD1. Looked up from germline, CDR1 is MGHDK and CDR2 is SYGVNS. J lost 6 bases, V lost 6 bases, and 8 bases had no gene match. The CDR3 has 14 amino acids. CDR3 nucleotide sequence: TGTGCCAGCAGCTCGGGACAGGGTGTAGATGGCTACACCTTC. Translation: CASSSGQGVDGYTF.

The V and J genes are TRBV19 and TRBJ2-5, with 9 nucleotides matching TRBD1. The germline V gene encodes CDR1 LNHDA and CDR2 SQIVND (reference sequence). V trimming: 1 base; J trimming: 6 bases; junction bases outside the gene matches: 6. The CDR3 sequence is 15 residues long. This CDR3 is CASSIGDRAWQTQYF. DNA for the CDR3: TGTGCCAGTAGTATAGGGGACAGGGCCTGGCAGACCCAGTACTTC.

The gene calls are TRBV29-1 and TRBJ1-3; TRBD1 is a possible D gene (5 bases). CDR3 length: 15 residues. The V and J ends lost 4 bases and 7 bases respectively, with 20 bases between them. Germline V gene lookup returns CDR1 SQVTM and CDR2 ANQGSEA. CDR3 sequence reads: CSVAPRGGTVNTIYF. The CDR3 DNA reads TGCAGCGTTGCCCCACGGGGAGGGACGGTGAACACCATATATTTT.

In DNA form, the CDR3 reads TGTGCCAGCAGCCTGGACAGAACTTTCAACTACGAGCAGTACTTC. This encodes CASSLDRTFNYEQYF. The chain uses TRBV5-4 and TRBJ2-7, with a possible D match to TRBD1 (6 bases). CDR3 length: 15 amino acids. Germline CDR1 and CDR2: SGHNT and YYREEE (reference sequence). V lost 4 bases to trimming and J lost 3 bases, with 17 bases between them.

This rearrangement joins TRBV7-6 to TRBJ2-7, with D perhaps being TRBD1 or TRBD2 (6 bases each). The germline gives CDR1 SGHVS, CDR2 FNYEAQ. The CDR3 is 17 amino acids. V dropped 2 bases and J dropped 1 base, with 18 bases sitting between them. The CDR3 region is CASSLLTLGGASYEQYF. The CDR3 DNA follows: TGTGCCAGCAGCTTACTTACTCTGGGGGGCGCGTCCTACGAGCAGTACTTC.